What follows are 31 T cell receptor beta chains derived from one specimen sequenced in a study of blood T cells in healthy people across ages. Primers used in a second PCR of roughly 7 to 12 cycles were a sample-barcoded 5' primer and a J-beta primer mix. TCRdb ran MiXCR on the 5' RACE reads and lists one entry per CDR3 protein. The sample consists of approximately 810,000 distinct CDR3 sequences, less than 35% of them appearing once. Sequencing was carried out using blood. The receptors were sampled from a woman of 80 years or more in good health.

The chain uses TRBV7-9 and TRBJ2-3, with D possibly TRBD1 on 6 matching bases. Trimming removed 8 bases from V and 3 bases from J, with 12 bases in between. The length of the CDR3 is 13 residues. The germline CDR1 and CDR2 sequences are SEHNR and FQNEAQ (reference sequence). CDR3 loop: CASRIGGTDTQYF. The DNA for the CDR3 is TGTGCCAGCCGAATAGGGGGAACAGATACGCAGTATTTT.

V and J are TRBV5-1 and TRBJ1-2; D uncertain. V dropped 4 bases and J dropped 2 bases, with 12 bases sitting between them. CDR1 is SGHRS, CDR2 YFSETQ, per germline. The CDR3 covers 14 residues. For the CDR3, the DNA is TGCGCCAGCAGCCCTCAGCCCGTAAACTATGGCTACACCTTC. It encodes CASSPQPVNYGYTF.

Ten or more counts support this clonotype. The rearrangement joins TRBV18 to TRBJ2-5; a weak D match, TRBD2 (6 bases). V was pared by 2 bases and J by 0 bases, with 10 bases between. This CDR3 contains 15 residues. CDR1 KGHSH and CDR2 LQKENI come from the germline V gene. The CDR3 is CASSPKRVNQETQYF. In nucleotides, the CDR3 is TGTGCCAGCTCACCAAAGCGGGTGAACCAAGAGACCCAGTACTTC.

This clonotype was seen a handful of times. The J gene is TRBJ1-4, the V gene TRBV7-2; 8 bases agree with TRBD1. CDR3 length equals 15 residues. Trimming took 4 bases from V and 7 from J; bases not matched to a gene: 8. Germline V gene sequence: CDR1 SGHTA, CDR2 FQGNSA. The CDR3 protein is CASSSHQGASEKLFF. The CDR3 region has the DNA TGTGCCAGCAGCTCTCATCAGGGGGCCAGTGAAAAACTGTTTTTT.

The rearrangement joins TRBV20-1 to TRBJ1-1; D not resolved. This CDR3 comprises 14 residues. Germline loops: CDR1 DFQATT, CDR2 SNEGSKA (reference sequence). The germline V and J ends were trimmed by 2 bases and 1 base, with 11 bases remaining between them. The CDR3: CSARSAPGNTEAFF. CDR3 coding DNA: TGCAGTGCTAGATCCGCACCGGGGAACACTGAAGCTTTCTTT.

This clonotype was counted only a few times. The CDR3 here is CASSSTTQGLSLHGYTF. CDR3 nucleotide sequence: TGTGCCAGCAGCTCGACGACACAGGGGCTCTCCCTCCATGGCTACACCTTC. This chain joins TRBV7-9 and TRBJ1-2; TRBD1 matches 7 bases. The CDR3 is made up of 17 amino acids. Germline V CDR1 and CDR2: SEHNR, FQNEAQ (reference sequence). With 4 bases clipped from V and 6 bases from J, the junction kept 17 bases outside the gene matches.

This clonotype has ten or more counts. V is TRBV20-1 and J is TRBJ2-1; TRBD2 matches at 7 bases. The CDR3 totals 15 residues. In germline, CDR1 is DFQATT, CDR2 SNEGSKA (reference sequence). Germline trimming cut 6 bases from V and 3 bases from J; bases unmatched to any gene: 11. The CDR3 loop reads CSAKGQGGSYNEQFF. The CDR3 DNA reads TGCAGTGCCAAGGGGCAGGGAGGGAGCTACAATGAGCAGTTCTTC.

This clonotype was observed at least ten times. The chain couples TRBV15 to TRBJ2-5; 10 bases are a match to TRBD1. The CDR3 runs to 16 residues. Trimming removed 1 base from V and 5 bases from J; junction bases left unmatched: 7. CDR1 LNHNV and CDR2 YYDKDF come from the germline V gene (reference sequence). CDR3 nucleotide sequence: TGTGCCACCAGCAGAGGGGGACAGGGGAGTATGGAGACCCAGTACTTC. As protein: CATSRGGQGSMETQYF.

J is TRBJ1-2 and V is TRBV28; 10 positions match TRBD1. V gave up 6 bases and J gave up 1 base; unmatched junction bases: 2. From germline, CDR1 is MDHEN and CDR2 SYDVKM. This CDR3 is built from 14 residues. The CDR3 spells CASRTGGDNYGYTF. In DNA, the CDR3 is TGTGCCAGCAGGACAGGGGGCGATAACTATGGCTACACCTTC.

This clonotype has ten or more counts. The chain has TRBV9 and TRBJ2-3; 9 bases align to TRBD2. This CDR3 contains 16 residues. J was trimmed by 2 bases and V by 0 bases; bases with no gene match: 4. Per germline, CDR1 SGDLS and CDR2 YYNGEE. DNA for the CDR3: TGTGCCAGCAGCGTAGCGAGCGGGGGGAACACAGATACGCAGTATTTT. Its protein product is CASSVASGGNTDTQYF.

This clonotype was detected ten times or more. The chain recombines TRBV7-6 with TRBJ2-7; D call uncertain. Germline CDR1 reads SGHVS; CDR2 reads FNYEAQ. The CDR3 spans 13 residues. V lost 3 bases to trimming and J lost 2 bases, with 8 bases between them. CDR3 nucleotide sequence: TGTGCCAGCAGCTTTACACCAGCCTACGAGCAGTACTTC. Protein sequence: CASSFTPAYEQYF. Supplemented by reference TRBV7-6 and TRBJ2-7, the full variable domain reads GAGVSQSPRYKVTKRGQDVALRCDPISGHVSLYWYRQALGQGPEFLTYFNYEAQQDKSGLPNDRFSAERPEGSISTLTIQRTEQRDSAMYRCASSFTPAYEQYFGPGTRLTVT.

A single count supports this clonotype. The junction shows a germline mismatch at one end, possibly a read error. The chain employs TRBV28 and TRBJ2-2; the D gene is possibly TRBD2 (6 bases). Germline lookup yields CDR1 MDHEN and CDR2 SYDVKM. The CDR3 sequence is 15 residues long. In DNA form, the CDR3 reads TGTGCCAGCACAGTTTATAAAAGGGTCACCGGGGGGCTGTTTTTT. Translated, it gives CASTVYKRVTGGLFF.

Regarding this clonotype: Given a much more abundant clone one base away, this may be a read error. This rearrangement joins TRBV6-2 or TRBV6-3 to TRBJ2-7; 7 bases agree with TRBD2. Trimming cost V 0 bases and J 7 bases; bases outside gene matches: 9. The CDR3 has 15 amino acids. Germline loops: CDR1 MNHEY, CDR2 SVGEGT. The CDR3 sequence: CASSYSTSSRHEQYF. DNA for the CDR3: TGTGCCAGCAGTTACTCGACTAGCTCGCGGCATGAGCAGTACTTC.

The chain uses TRBV28 and TRBJ2-5; D assignment may be TRBD1 or TRBD2 (5 bases each). V gave up 7 bases and J gave up 0 bases, with 18 bases separating them. The length of the CDR3 is 16 residues. The germline gives CDR1 MDHEN, CDR2 SYDVKM. The CDR3 region is CASTSPLGTHQETQYF. As DNA, the CDR3 is TGTGCCAGCACCTCCCCCCTCGGGACCCACCAAGAGACCCAGTACTTC.

This clonotype was seen more than once but under ten times. A much bigger clone sits one base away, suggesting this may be a read error. The chain combines TRBV7-2 with TRBJ2-1; 8 bases fit TRBD2. V was clipped by 2 bases and J by 6 bases; unmatched bases: 6. The CDR3 consists of 15 residues. In germline, CDR1 is SGHTA, CDR2 FQGNSA. CDR3 sequence (DNA): TGTGCCAGCAGCTTATCGGCGGGGGGCTGCAATGAGCAGTTCTTC. Translation: CASSLSAGGCNEQFF. The whole variable domain, filled in from reference TRBV7-2 and TRBJ2-1, reads GAGVSQSPSNKVTEKGKDVELRCDPISGHTALYWYRQSLGQGLEFLIYFQGNSAPDKSGLPSDRFSAERTGGSVSTLTIQRTQQEDSAVYLCASSLSAGGCNEQFFGPGTRLTVL.

V usage is TRBV2 and J usage is TRBJ1-5; D gene uncertain. The CDR3 is made up of 14 amino acids. V was trimmed by 5 bases and J by 7 bases, leaving 15 bases between them. Germline CDR1 SNHLY, CDR2 FYNNEI. For the CDR3, the DNA is TGTGCCAGCAGTCAAGACGGGGAAATCCAGCCCCAGCATTTT. This codes for CASSQDGEIQPQHF.

This clonotype was observed at least ten times. V gene TRBV7-2 combines with J gene TRBJ2-7, with 7 nucleotides matching TRBD1. Per the germline V gene, CDR1 is SGHTA and CDR2 is FQGNSA. Losses at the gene ends were 4 bases for V and 6 bases for J; bases not matched to a gene: 6. The CDR3 is made up of 13 amino acids. The CDR3 reads CASSSTGRGEQYF. The CDR3 nucleotides are TGTGCCAGCAGCTCGACAGGGAGAGGCGAGCAGTACTTC.

This clonotype was counted at least ten times. CDR3 amino acids: CASSPQGGTGANVLTF. The CDR3 nucleotides are TGTGCCAGCAGCCCACAGGGGGGTACTGGGGCCAACGTCCTGACTTTC. J is TRBJ2-6 and V is TRBV7-2; 8 bases line up with TRBD1. V lost 5 bases to trimming and J lost 2 bases; unmatched junction nucleotides: 5. CDR1 SGHTA and CDR2 FQGNSA come from the germline V gene. The CDR3 is 16 residues long.

The table lists this clonotype with many counts. The CDR3 DNA reads TGCGCCAGCCCCGGCGGACAGGGGGGCACAGATACGCAGTATTTT. It translates to CASPGGQGGTDTQYF. V usage is TRBV10-1 and J usage is TRBJ2-3; 10 nucleotides agree with TRBD1. This CDR3 has 15 residues. Germline V gene data show CDR1 as WNHNN and CDR2 as SYGVQD (reference sequence). J gave up 1 base and V 8 bases, and 6 bases lay outside the gene matches.

The genes are TRBV20-1 and TRBJ2-7; 8 positions match TRBD2. Germline V gene lookup returns CDR1 DFQATT and CDR2 SNEGSKA (reference sequence). V lost 3 bases to trimming and J lost 5 bases; unmatched junction nucleotides: 9. The CDR3 runs to 14 residues. CDR3 coding DNA: TGCAGTGCTAGTGAGTCTAGCGGGTTTGACGAGCAGTACTTC. Amino acid sequence: CSASESSGFDEQYF.

The chain couples TRBV12-3 or TRBV12-4 to TRBJ2-5, with D unclear. V dropped 3 bases and J dropped 11 bases, with 10 bases sitting between them. The length of the CDR3 is 11 residues. Here the CDR3 reads CASSLDVEQYF. In DNA form, the CDR3 reads TGTGCCAGCAGTTTGGATGTTGAGCAGTACTTC.

As regards this clonotype: A much larger clone is a single base away; this may be a read error. The chain joins TRBV11-3 to TRBJ2-7, with 7 positions matching TRBD1. The CDR3 has 14 residues. V trimming: 3 bases; J trimming: 7 bases; junction bases outside the gene matches: 9. CDR1 and CDR2 from the germline V gene are SGHNT and YENEEA. Written as DNA, the CDR3 is TGTGCCAGCAGCTTGACAGGGCTGCACAATGAGCAGTACTTC. Amino acids: CASSLTGLHNEQYF. Variable domain in full (rest from reference TRBV11-3 and TRBJ2-7): EAGVVQSPRYKIIEKKQPVAFWCNPISGHNTLYWYLQNLGQGPELLIRYENEEAVDDSQLPKDRFSAERLKGVDSTLKIQPAELGDSAVYLCASSLTGLHNEQYFGPGTRLTVT.

In regard to this clonotype: A much larger clone differs by one base, so this may be a read error. The CDR3 loop is CASSRGAPDNEQFF. CDR3 DNA: TGTGCCAGCAGCCGCGGGGCACCCGACAATGAGCAGTTCTTC. The gene calls are TRBV5-5 and TRBJ2-1; D is perhaps TRBD2 (6 bases). Germline CDR1 is SGHKS and CDR2 is YYEKEE (reference sequence). V was pared by 4 bases and J by 5 bases, with 13 bases between. The length of the CDR3 is 14 residues.

This clonotype was counted a few times. Its ends do not fully match the called genes, so a read error is possible. This rearrangement joins TRBV6-2 or TRBV6-3 to TRBJ1-1, with D possibly being TRBD1 (5 bases). The CDR3 runs 15 residues. CDR1 and CDR2 (germline): MNHEY, SVGEGT. The CDR3 protein is CTSSLTGLRATEAFF. Here the CDR3 DNA reads TGTACCAGCAGTCTGACGGGACTTCGGGCTACTGAAGCTTTCTTT.

This clonotype was picked up a small number of times. V and J are TRBV2 and TRBJ2-3; 8 nucleotides match TRBD2. This CDR3 comprises 15 residues. V was clipped by 3 bases and J by 4 bases; unmatched bases: 6. Germline CDR1 SNHLY, CDR2 FYNNEI. This CDR3 reads CASSDRAGASDTQYF. CDR3 nucleotide sequence: TGTGCCAGCAGTGACCGAGCGGGGGCCTCAGATACGCAGTATTTT.

This clonotype was counted many times. The chain recombines TRBV7-9 with TRBJ2-5; 9 nucleotides agree with TRBD1. With V trimmed by 8 bases and J by 4 bases, 5 bases remained unmatched. The CDR3 loop spans 13 amino acids. Germline-derived CDR1 and CDR2 are SEHNR and FQNEAQ (reference sequence). The CDR3 DNA follows: TGTGCCAGCTTCGGACAGGGGAGAGAGACCCAGTACTTC. This codes for CASFGQGRETQYF.

Turning to this clonotype: Compared with germline, one end of the junction differs, possibly owing to a read error. The V call is TRBV29-1, the J call TRBJ1-4; the D is unclear. The CDR3 sequence is 13 residues long. Germline V gene data show CDR1 as SQVTM and CDR2 as ANQGSEA. The CDR3 DNA is TGCAGCGTTGAGGCCAGCGCTGGTGAAAAACTGTCTTTT. It yields the protein CSVEASAGEKLSF. Variable domain in full (rest from reference TRBV29-1 and TRBJ1-4): SAVISQKPSRDICQRGTSLTIQCQVDSQVTMMFWYRQQPGQSLTLIATANQGSEATYESGFVIDKFPISRPNLTFSTLTVSNMSPEDSSIYLCSVEASAGEKLSFGSGTQLSVL.

The chain carries TRBV18 and TRBJ1-1; 10 bases agree with TRBD1. Trimming removed 6 bases from V and 4 bases from J; junction bases left unmatched: 8. Germline values: CDR1 KGHSH, CDR2 LQKENI. The CDR3 totals 15 residues. In DNA, the CDR3 is TGTGCCAGCTCGCCCGACAGGGGGCCGGCCACTGAAGCTTTCTTT. This sequence encodes CASSPDRGPATEAFF.

This clonotype was counted ten times or more. The rearrangement joins TRBV3-1 to TRBJ2-7; D possibly corresponds to TRBD1 (5 bases). The ends were cut back, 1 base at V and 6 bases at J, with 7 bases in the middle. Per the germline V gene, CDR1 is LGHDT and CDR2 is YNNKEL (reference sequence). CDR3 length equals 12 residues. The CDR3 DNA follows: TGTGCCAGCAGCCAAGGGGGCGTCGAGCAGTACTTC. Residues: CASSQGGVEQYF.

This clonotype was seen many times. V is TRBV6-6 and J is TRBJ2-3, with D maybe TRBD1 (6 bases). The CDR3 consists of 15 residues. Germline V gene data show CDR1 as MNHNY and CDR2 as SVGAGI (reference sequence). V was pared by 4 bases and J by 5 bases, with 16 bases between. The CDR3 coding sequence is TGTGCCAGCAGTTTAGGGGGAATTACGGGAGATACGCAGTATTTT. Translated: CASSLGGITGDTQYF.

The CDR3 coding sequence is TGTGCCAGCAGCTGGGTAAACAGGCCGGGTGGCTACACCTTC. It encodes CASSWVNRPGGYTF. This rearrangement joins TRBV7-2 to TRBJ1-2; a possible D gene is TRBD1 (5 bases). Per the germline V gene, CDR1 is SGHTA and CDR2 is FQGNSA. CDR3 length: 14 amino acids. V was clipped by 4 bases and J by 7 bases, with 16 bases between them.